The clone carrying this TCR beta chain was counted a few times. Its antigen is undetermined. The CDR3 spans 17 residues. Only in-frame clones appear in the TCRdb table, and some are missing; sequencing was by immunoSEQ multiplex PCR. The data hold 2,000 to 2,500 clones, with 25% to 40% observed a single time. This record belongs to a study of T cells in localized non-small cell lung cancer. General study results and limits: Uninvolved adjacent lung showed the highest T cell clonality, exceeding tumor.

The chain joins TRBV1 to TRBJ1-1; TRBD1 is the table's D call, not checked against the DNA. TRBV1 is reported as a pseudogene. The source is a male donor older than 55 with stage I squamous cell lung carcinoma. Sample: normal lung tissue next to the tumor, taken before any cancer treatment. CDR3 amino acids: CASSQIPTGASGTEAFF. In nucleotides, the CDR3 is TGCGCCAGCAGCCAAATACCGACAGGGGCGTCGGGCACTGAAGCTTTCTTT.